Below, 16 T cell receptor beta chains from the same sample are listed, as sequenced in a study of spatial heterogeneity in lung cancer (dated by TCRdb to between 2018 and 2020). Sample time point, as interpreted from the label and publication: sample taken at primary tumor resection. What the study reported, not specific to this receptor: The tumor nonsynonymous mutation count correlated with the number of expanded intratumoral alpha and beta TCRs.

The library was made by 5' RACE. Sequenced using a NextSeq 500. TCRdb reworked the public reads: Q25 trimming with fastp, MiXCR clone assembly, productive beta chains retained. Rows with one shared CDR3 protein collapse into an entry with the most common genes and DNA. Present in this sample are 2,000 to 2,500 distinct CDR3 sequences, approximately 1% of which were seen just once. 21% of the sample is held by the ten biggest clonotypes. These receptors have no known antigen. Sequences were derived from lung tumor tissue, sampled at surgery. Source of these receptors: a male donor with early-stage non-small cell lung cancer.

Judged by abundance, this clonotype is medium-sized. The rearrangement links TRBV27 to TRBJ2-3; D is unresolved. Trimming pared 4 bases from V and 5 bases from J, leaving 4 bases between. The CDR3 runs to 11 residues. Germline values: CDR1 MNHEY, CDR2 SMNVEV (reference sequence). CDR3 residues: CASSSGDTQYF. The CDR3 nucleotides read TGTGCCAGCAGTTCGGGAGATACGCAGTATTTT.

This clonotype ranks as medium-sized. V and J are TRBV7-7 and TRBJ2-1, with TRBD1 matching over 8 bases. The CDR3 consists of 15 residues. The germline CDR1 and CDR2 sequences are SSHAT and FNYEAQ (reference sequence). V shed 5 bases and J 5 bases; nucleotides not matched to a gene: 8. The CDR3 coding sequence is TGTGCCAGCAGCCATAGACAGGGGCGGCACAATGAGCAGTTCTTC. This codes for CASSHRQGRHNEQFF.

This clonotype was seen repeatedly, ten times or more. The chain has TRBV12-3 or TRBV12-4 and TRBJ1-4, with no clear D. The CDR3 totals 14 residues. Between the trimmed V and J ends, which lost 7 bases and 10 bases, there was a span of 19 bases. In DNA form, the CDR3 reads TGTGCCAGCACCTTTAATGAGGGATCCGGAAAACTGTTTTTT. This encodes CASTFNEGSGKLFF.

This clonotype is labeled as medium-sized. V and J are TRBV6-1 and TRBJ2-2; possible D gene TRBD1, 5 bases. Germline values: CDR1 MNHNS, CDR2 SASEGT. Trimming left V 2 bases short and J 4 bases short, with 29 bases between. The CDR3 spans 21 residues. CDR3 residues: CASSERTRPSAAWSGTGELFF. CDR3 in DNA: TGTGCCAGCAGTGAAAGGACACGTCCATCGGCGGCCTGGTCGGGCACCGGGGAGCTGTTTTTT.

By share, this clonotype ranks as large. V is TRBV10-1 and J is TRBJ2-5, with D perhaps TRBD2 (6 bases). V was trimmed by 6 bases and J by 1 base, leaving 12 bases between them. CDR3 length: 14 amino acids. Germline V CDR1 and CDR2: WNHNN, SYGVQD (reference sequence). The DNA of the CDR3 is TGCGCCAGCAGCAGCCGGGGGACCCAAGAGACCCAGTACTTC. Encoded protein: CASSSRGTQETQYF.

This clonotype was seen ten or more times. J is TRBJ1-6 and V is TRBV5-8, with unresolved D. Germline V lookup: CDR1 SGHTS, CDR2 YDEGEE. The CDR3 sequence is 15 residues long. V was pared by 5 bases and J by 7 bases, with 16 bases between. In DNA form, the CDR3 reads TGTGCCAGCAGATCTCAAGGGTGGAGCAATTCACCCCTCCACTTT. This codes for CASRSQGWSNSPLHF.

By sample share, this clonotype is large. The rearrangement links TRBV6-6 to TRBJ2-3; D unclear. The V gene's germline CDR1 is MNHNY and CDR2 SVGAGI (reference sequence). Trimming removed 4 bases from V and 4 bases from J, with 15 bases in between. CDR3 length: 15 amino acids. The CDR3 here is CASSSSVPGADTQYF. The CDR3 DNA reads TGTGCCAGCAGTTCCTCAGTTCCGGGCGCAGATACGCAGTATTTT.

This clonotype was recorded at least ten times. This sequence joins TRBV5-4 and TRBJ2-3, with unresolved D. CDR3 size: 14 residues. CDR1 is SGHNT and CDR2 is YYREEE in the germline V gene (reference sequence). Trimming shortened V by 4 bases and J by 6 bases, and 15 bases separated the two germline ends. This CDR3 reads CASSTPWSGDTQYF. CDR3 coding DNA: TGTGCCAGCAGCACACCTTGGTCCGGGGATACGCAGTATTTT.

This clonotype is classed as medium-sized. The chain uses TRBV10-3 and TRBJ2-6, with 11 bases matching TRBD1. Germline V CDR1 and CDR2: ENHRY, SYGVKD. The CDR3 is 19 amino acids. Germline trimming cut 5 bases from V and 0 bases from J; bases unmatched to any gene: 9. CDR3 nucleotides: TGTGCCATCAGTTCCACCTCCGGGACAGGGGGCTCTGGGGCCAACGTCCTGACTTTC. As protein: CAISSTSGTGGSGANVLTF.

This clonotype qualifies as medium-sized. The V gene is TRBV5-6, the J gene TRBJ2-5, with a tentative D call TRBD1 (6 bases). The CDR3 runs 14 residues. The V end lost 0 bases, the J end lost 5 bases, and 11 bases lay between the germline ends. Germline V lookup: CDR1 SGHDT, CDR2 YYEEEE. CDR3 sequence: CASSLDRERETQYF. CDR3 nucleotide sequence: TGTGCCAGCAGCTTGGACAGGGAGAGGGAGACCCAGTACTTC.

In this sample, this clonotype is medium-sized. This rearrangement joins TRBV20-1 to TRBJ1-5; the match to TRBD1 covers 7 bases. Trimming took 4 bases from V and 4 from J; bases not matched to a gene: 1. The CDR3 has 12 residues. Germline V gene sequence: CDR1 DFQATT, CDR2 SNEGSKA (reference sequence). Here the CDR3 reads CSAKQGNQPQHF. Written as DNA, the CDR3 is TGCAGTGCTAAACAGGGGAATCAGCCCCAGCATTTT.

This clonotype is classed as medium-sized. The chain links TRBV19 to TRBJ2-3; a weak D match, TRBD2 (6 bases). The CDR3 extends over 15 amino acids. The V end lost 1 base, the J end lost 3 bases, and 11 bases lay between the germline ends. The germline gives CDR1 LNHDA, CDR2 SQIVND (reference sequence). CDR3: CASSIAGVRTDTQYF. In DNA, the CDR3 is TGTGCCAGTAGTATAGCGGGGGTACGGACAGATACGCAGTATTTT. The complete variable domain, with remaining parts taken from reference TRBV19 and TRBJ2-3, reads DGGITQSPKYLFRKEGQNVTLSCEQNLNHDAMYWYRQDPGQGLRLIYYSQIVNDFQKGDIAEGYSVSREKKESFPLTVTSAQKNPTAFYLCASSIAGVRTDTQYFGPGTRLTVL.

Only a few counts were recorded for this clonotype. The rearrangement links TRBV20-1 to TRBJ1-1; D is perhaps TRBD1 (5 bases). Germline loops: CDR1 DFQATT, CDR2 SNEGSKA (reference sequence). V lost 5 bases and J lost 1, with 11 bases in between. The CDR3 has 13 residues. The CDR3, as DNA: TGCAGTGCTGAGGGGAAGCAGAACACTGAAGCTTTCTTT. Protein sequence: CSAEGKQNTEAFF.

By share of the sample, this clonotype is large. CDR3 residues: CASSLVGREDEQFF. The CDR3 DNA reads as TGTGCCAGCAGCTTAGTCGGTCGGGAGGATGAGCAGTTCTTC. This chain links TRBV7-7 with TRBJ2-1; TRBD2 agrees at 7 bases. V was clipped by 1 base and J by 8 bases; unmatched bases: 5. Germline V gives CDR1 SSHAT, CDR2 FNYEAQ (reference sequence). The CDR3 has 14 residues.

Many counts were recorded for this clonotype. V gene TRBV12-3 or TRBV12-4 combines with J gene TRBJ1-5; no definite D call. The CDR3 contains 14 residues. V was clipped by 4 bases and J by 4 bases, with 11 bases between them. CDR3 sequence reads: CASSSTQRNQPQHF. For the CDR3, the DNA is TGTGCCAGCAGTTCAACACAGCGAAATCAGCCCCAGCATTTT.

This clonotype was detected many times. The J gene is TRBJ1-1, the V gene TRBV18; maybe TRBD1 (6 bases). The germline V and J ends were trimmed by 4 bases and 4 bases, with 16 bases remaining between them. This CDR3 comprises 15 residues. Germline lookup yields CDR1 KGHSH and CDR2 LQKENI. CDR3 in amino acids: CASSQHDGGSTEAFF. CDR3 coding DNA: TGTGCCAGCTCACAACACGACGGGGGCTCCACTGAAGCTTTCTTT. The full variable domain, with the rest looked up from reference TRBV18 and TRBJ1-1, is NAGVMQNPRHLVRRRGQEARLRCSPMKGHSHVYWYRQLPEEGLKFMVYLQKENIIDESGMPKERFSAEFPKEGPSILRIQQVVRGDSAAYFCASSQHDGGSTEAFFGQGTRLTVV.